A single sample gave rise to the 24 T cell receptor beta chains below, sequenced in a study of identical twins. Via MiXCR, TCRdb re-called the 5' RACE reads, giving one row per CDR3 protein. The sample has approximately 470,000 distinct CDR3 sequences; approximately 15% are singletons. These data were likewise used in another study, on yellow fever vaccine responses in identical twins.

The sequencing sample was made of CD4+ T cells sorted from blood. The origin of the receptors is a woman in her late teens or twenties in good health.

This chain links TRBV6-1 with TRBJ2-1, with D perhaps being TRBD1 or TRBD2 (5 bases each). The CDR3 loop spans 15 amino acids. In germline, CDR1 is MNHNS, CDR2 SASEGT. The germline V and J ends were trimmed by 4 bases and 2 bases, with 12 bases remaining between them. The CDR3, as DNA: TGTGCCAGCAGTGTCCGGGGCCCGACCTACAATGAGCAGTTCTTC. It is translated as CASSVRGPTYNEQFF.

This chain links TRBV29-1 with TRBJ2-2; D is ambiguous. This CDR3 is built from 11 residues. CDR1 and CDR2 from the germline V gene are SQVTM and ANQGSEA. Trimming cost V 8 bases and J 6 bases, with 10 bases left between them. The CDR3 reads CSTKRAGELFF. CDR3 nucleotides: TGCAGCACAAAACGGGCCGGGGAGCTGTTTTTT.

The chain has TRBV30 and TRBJ2-3, with D perhaps matching TRBD1 (6 bases). This CDR3 spans 13 amino acids. The germline gives CDR1 GTSNPN, CDR2 SVGIG (reference sequence). Trimming took 2 bases from V and 6 from J, leaving 12 bases between them. The CDR3 nucleotides are TGTGCCTGGAGTCGTCAGGGGTCCGATACGCAGTATTTT. Translating gives CAWSRQGSDTQYF.

V usage is TRBV5-1 and J usage is TRBJ2-5; TRBD2 agrees at 9 bases. V lost 4 bases, J lost 5 bases, and 9 bases stayed unmatched. The CDR3 spans 15 residues. CDR1 SGHRS and CDR2 YFSETQ come from the germline V gene. CDR3 DNA sequence: TGCGCCAGCAGCGCTAGCGGGGAGGTTCGGGAGACCCAGTACTTC. Residues: CASSASGEVRETQYF.

The rearrangement links TRBV7-6 to TRBJ2-1, with D perhaps matching TRBD1 or TRBD2 (5 bases each). V was trimmed by 3 bases and J by 5 bases, leaving 17 bases between them. The CDR3 is 16 residues long. The V gene's germline CDR1 is SGHVS and CDR2 FNYEAQ. The CDR3 protein is CASSFTSGWGHNEQFF. In DNA form, the CDR3 reads TGTGCCAGCAGCTTTACATCTGGATGGGGACACAATGAGCAGTTCTTC.

This clonotype was detected many times. J is TRBJ2-1 and V is TRBV7-9; the D is unclear. The V end was cut by 1 base, the J end by 9 bases, with 10 bases between. The length of the CDR3 is 13 residues. Germline V CDR1 and CDR2: SEHNR, FQNEAQ (reference sequence). CDR3 coding DNA: TGTGCCAGCAGCTTAGTCCAGGTGGTTGAGCAGTTCTTC. It specifies CASSLVQVVEQFF.

The chain is built from TRBV20-1 and TRBJ2-5; D is possibly TRBD2 (6 bases). The germline V gene has CDR1 DFQATT and CDR2 SNEGSKA (reference sequence). CDR3 length equals 12 residues. Between the trimmed V and J ends, which lost 6 bases and 5 bases, there was a span of 13 bases. CDR3 coding DNA: TGCAGTGCAAGACTAGGCACGGAGACCCAGTACTTC. Residues: CSARLGTETQYF.

V usage is TRBV24-1 and J usage is TRBJ1-3, with D possibly TRBD1 on 5 matching bases. V lost 7 bases, J lost 0 bases, and 9 bases lay in between. Germline V lookup: CDR1 KGHDR, CDR2 SFDVKD. The CDR3 length is 14 residues. CDR3 region: CATSAGGSGNTIYF. CDR3 bases: TGTGCCACCAGCGCGGGGGGCTCTGGAAACACCATATATTTT.

This chain uses TRBV29-1 with TRBJ2-5, with D perhaps matching TRBD2 (5 bases). V was shortened by 3 bases and J by 12 bases, with 14 bases between the two germline ends. CDR3 length equals 11 residues. Germline lookup yields CDR1 SQVTM and CDR2 ANQGSEA. Written as DNA, the CDR3 is TGCAGCGTTGAGGGGTCCCCGGGAAAGTACTTC. Translated: CSVEGSPGKYF.

In this sample, this clonotype turned up many times. The rearrangement joins TRBV29-1 to TRBJ2-5; 7 bases fit TRBD1. V was clipped by 6 bases and J by 7 bases; unmatched bases: 11. The CDR3 length is 13 residues. Looked up from germline, CDR1 is SQVTM and CDR2 is ANQGSEA. This chain's CDR3 is CSVAHLDRWTQYF. CDR3 sequence (DNA): TGCAGCGTAGCCCACCTGGACAGGTGGACCCAGTACTTC.

This clonotype was picked up many times. The chain joins TRBV5-1 to TRBJ2-7; 7 positions agree with TRBD2. The J segment lost 1 base and the V segment lost 4 bases, leaving 8 bases of the junction unmatched. This CDR3 spans 15 amino acids. CDR1 SGHRS and CDR2 YFSETQ come from the germline V gene. CDR3 coding DNA: TGCGCCAGCAGCCCTAGGGGCGGGAGTTCCTACGAGCAGTACTTC. Protein product: CASSPRGGSSYEQYF.

The table lists this clonotype with a few counts. The CDR3 reads CASSLGDRAYTGELFF. DNA for the CDR3: TGCGCCAGCAGCTTGGGAGACAGGGCTTACACCGGGGAGCTGTTTTTT. This rearrangement joins TRBV5-1 to TRBJ2-2; 7 bases agree with TRBD1. This CDR3 region has 16 residues. J lost 3 bases, V lost 0 bases, and 5 bases had no gene match. CDR1 and CDR2 from the germline V gene are SGHRS and YFSETQ.

This clonotype was found many times. This sequence joins TRBV2 and TRBJ2-7; D is possibly TRBD1 or TRBD2 (6 bases each). Germline loops: CDR1 SNHLY, CDR2 FYNNEI. Deletions cut 6 bases from V and 3 bases from J, with 9 bases between. The CDR3 extends over 12 amino acids. Here the CDR3 reads CASSGGLYEQYF. The CDR3 region has the DNA TGTGCCAGCAGCGGGGGCCTCTACGAGCAGTACTTC. Full variable domain (remainder filled in from reference TRBV2 and TRBJ2-7): EPEVTQTPSHQVTQMGQEVILRCVPISNHLYFYWYRQILGQKVEFLVSFYNNEISEKSEIFDDQFSVERPDGSNFTLKIRSTKLEDSAMYFCASSGGLYEQYFGPGTRLTVT.

This clonotype appeared a few times. The chain joins TRBV20-1 to TRBJ2-5; D might be TRBD1 (6 bases). V lost 3 bases, J lost 5 bases, and 13 bases lay in between. Germline V gene sequence: CDR1 DFQATT, CDR2 SNEGSKA (reference sequence). This CDR3 contains 13 residues. In nucleotides, the CDR3 is TGCAGTGCTAGTGGACAGCTTGGGGAGACCCAGTACTTC. Translating it yields CSASGQLGETQYF.

Concerning this clonotype: One end of the junction fails to match germline, which may point to a read error. The chain carries TRBV6-2 or TRBV6-3 and TRBJ2-2; D is unresolved. The germline gives CDR1 MNHEY, CDR2 SVGEGT. The CDR3 spans 15 residues. Here the CDR3 DNA reads TGTCCCAGCAGTTACTCGATAGGGAACACCGGGGAGCTGTTTTTT. This gives the protein CPSSYSIGNTGELFF.

V gene TRBV29-1 combines with J gene TRBJ2-5, with 10 bases fitting TRBD1. The V gene end was trimmed by 6 bases and the J gene end by 5 bases; junction bases not matched to a gene: 18. Germline CDR1 and CDR2: SQVTM and ANQGSEA. The CDR3 extends over 17 amino acids. The CDR3 DNA reads TGCAGCGTGGTACCCCGGGACAGGGGAATTTCGGTGGAGACCCAGTACTTC. Its protein product is CSVVPRDRGISVETQYF.

This clonotype was picked up a small number of times. The rearrangement joins TRBV7-8 to TRBJ2-7; D gene uncertain. The germline CDR1 and CDR2 sequences are SGHVS and FQNEAQ. This CDR3 comprises 16 residues. The V end lost 2 bases, the J end lost 2 bases, and 16 bases lay between the germline ends. The CDR3 protein is CASSLRLGSKTYEQYF. The CDR3 bases are TGTGCCAGCAGCTTAAGGTTGGGAAGTAAAACCTACGAGCAGTACTTC.

This clonotype was seen a handful of times. CDR3 amino acids: CASRTGGSATQYF. CDR3 nucleotides: TGTGCCAGCAGGACAGGGGGCTCCGCGACCCAGTACTTC. The V gene is TRBV2, the J gene TRBJ2-5; 10 positions agree with TRBD1. The CDR3 covers 13 residues. V lost 6 bases, J lost 7 bases, and 5 bases stayed unmatched. Germline V gene lookup returns CDR1 SNHLY and CDR2 FYNNEI.

This chain links TRBV28 with TRBJ2-4, with 7 bases that match TRBD1. V shed 3 bases, J shed 0 bases, and the junction held 20 bases outside the gene matches. Germline assignment: CDR1 MDHEN and CDR2 SYDVKM. The CDR3 spans 21 residues. CDR3 nucleotides: TGTGCCAGCAGTTTCCGATACCGGGACAGCGATTTTGCTGTAGCCAAAAACATTCAGTACTTC. Its protein product is CASSFRYRDSDFAVAKNIQYF. The whole variable domain, remainder taken from reference TRBV28 and TRBJ2-4, is DVKVTQSSRYLVKRTGEKVFLECVQDMDHENMFWYRQDPGLGLRLIYFSYDVKMKEKGDIPEGYSVSREKKERFSLILESASTNQTSMYLCASSFRYRDSDFAVAKNIQYFGAGTRLSVL.

This clonotype has just a few counts. This rearrangement joins TRBV12-3 or TRBV12-4 to TRBJ1-5; D unresolved. CDR3 length equals 14 residues. Trimming took off 9 bases at V and 3 bases at J, with 15 bases between the two ends. CDR3 sequence: CASVLDGFNQPQHF. For the CDR3, the DNA is TGTGCCAGTGTCCTAGATGGCTTCAATCAGCCCCAGCATTTT.

This clonotype was counted at least ten times. The chain's CDR3 is CASNSDPDRPQHF. In DNA form, the CDR3 reads TGTGCCAGCAACTCAGACCCGGACAGGCCCCAGCATTTT. This rearrangement joins TRBV7-9 to TRBJ1-5; tentative D call: TRBD1 (6 bases). This CDR3 has 13 amino acids. Germline lookup yields CDR1 SEHNR and CDR2 FQNEAQ (reference sequence). V lost 7 bases, J lost 9 bases, and 16 bases lay in between.

The rearrangement links TRBV9 to TRBJ2-4; 8 nucleotides line up with TRBD1. CDR1 and CDR2 (germline): SGDLS, YYNGEE. There are 17 residues in the CDR3. V lost 0 bases to trimming and J lost 0 bases; unmatched junction nucleotides: 5. Here the CDR3 reads CASSVGLDRVAKNIQYF. The CDR3 DNA follows: TGTGCCAGCAGCGTAGGGCTGGACAGGGTAGCCAAAAACATTCAGTACTTC.

At least ten counts were recorded for this clonotype. The chain couples TRBV19 to TRBJ2-1; D not resolved. The germline V gene encodes CDR1 LNHDA and CDR2 SQIVND (reference sequence). The ends were cut back, 3 bases at V and 10 bases at J, with 7 bases in the middle. This CDR3 contains 11 residues. CDR3 nucleotides: TGTGCCAGTAGTATCAAGCGCGAGCAGTTCTTC. This sequence encodes CASSIKREQFF. The complete variable domain, with remaining parts taken from reference TRBV19 and TRBJ2-1, reads DGGITQSPKYLFRKEGQNVTLSCEQNLNHDAMYWYRQDPGQGLRLIYYSQIVNDFQKGDIAEGYSVSREKKESFPLTVTSAQKNPTAFYLCASSIKREQFFGPGTRLTVL.

This clonotype appeared a few times. The J gene is TRBJ2-2, the V gene TRBV9; D is undetermined. Germline CDR1 is SGDLS and CDR2 is YYNGEE. V dropped 1 base and J dropped 4 bases, with 8 bases sitting between them. The CDR3 is 14 residues long. This CDR3 reads CASSVSPSTGELFF. As DNA, the CDR3 is TGTGCCAGCAGCGTATCGCCTTCCACCGGGGAGCTGTTTTTT.